This is a list of T cell receptor beta chains from one sample in a study of beta chain features in type 1 diabetes. Some clones are missing from TCRdb's copy, which holds only in-frame ones; the method was immunoSEQ multiplex PCR. The sample has 310,000 or so clones, around 9.7% seen once; the top ten hold 0.95% to 1.1%. The sequencing input was central memory CD4+ T cells from blood. Source of these receptors: a young man with type 1 diabetes. The CDR3 runs from the conserved cysteine through the conserved F or W. The D gene is left open where the match is weak. Size is stated for part of the rows, as once, few or many counts, or as a class when the clone is expanded.

>NA|TRBV2|TRBJ2-2|NA
TGTGCCAGCACCGCCAACACCGGGGAGCTGTTTTTT
CASTANTGELFF
>TRBD2|TRBV5-1|TRBJ2-1|NA
TGCGCCAGCAGCTTGGGCGCTAGCGGGGGAGAGGAGCAGTTCTTC
CASSLGASGGEEQFF
>NA|TRBV11-2|TRBJ2-2|NA
TGTGCCAGCAGCCCTCGCACAGACACCGGGGAGCTGTTTTTT
CASSPRTDTGELFF
>NA|TRBV29-1|TRBJ1-1|few
TGCAGCGTACTCGGGCCCACTTGGGACACTGAAGCTTTCTTT
CSVLGPTWDTEAFF
>TRBD1|TRBV19|TRBJ2-1|many
TGTGCCAGTAGCCCTTTGGGACAGGGTATGGGCAATGAGCAGTTCTTC
CASSPLGQGMGNEQFF
>NA|TRBV27|TRBJ1-4|NA
TGTGCCAGCAGCGGACTCGGACTTGGGGAAAAACTGTTTTTT
CASSGLGLGEKLFF
>NA|TRBV2|TRBJ1-5|NA
TGTGCCAGCGTCCGGACGGGGAGCAATCAGCCCCAGCATTTT
CASVRTGSNQPQHF
>NA|TRBV6-5|TRBJ2-1|NA
TGTGCCAGCATTCGTCTCTCAGGGGTCTACAATGAGCAGTTCTTC
CASIRLSGVYNEQFF
>TRBD2|TRBV6-1|TRBJ2-1|NA
TGTGCCAGCAGTGAAGCGCAAGCGGGGAGCTACAATGAGCAGTTCTTC
CASSEAQAGSYNEQFF
>NA|TRBV11-2|TRBJ2-3|NA
TGTGCCAGCAGCCCTGGGTCAGACACGCAGTATTTT
CASSPGSDTQYF
>TRBD1|TRBV5-1|TRBJ1-5|few
TGCGCCAGCAGCTTGGATCCGGGACAGGGTAACCAGCCCCAGCATTTT
CASSLDPGQGNQPQHF
>NA|TRBV15|TRBJ2-7|NA
TGTGCCACCAGCAGGCCCATCATCGGGGGCTCCTACGAGCAGTACTTC
CATSRPIIGGSYEQYF
>NA|TRBV30|TRBJ1-2|few
TGTGCTGGTTACGGGGCTGCCCCTAACTATGGCTACACCTTC
CAGYGAAPNYGYTF
>NA|TRBV4-3|TRBJ2-4|NA
TGCGCCAGCAGTCCTAATTCAGTCAAAAACATTCAGTACTTC
CASSPNSVKNIQYF
>TRBD1|TRBV15|TRBJ2-2|NA
TGTGCCACCAGCACCCACAGGGGTCGGGACACCGGGGAGCTGTTTTTT
CATSTHRGRDTGELFF
>TRBD1|TRBV19|TRBJ1-2|NA
TGTGCCAGTAGTAGAACCTCCGGGACAGAGGCCTATGGCTACACCTTC
CASSRTSGTEAYGYTF
>NA|TRBV5-4|TRBJ2-2|NA
TGTGCCAGCAGCTTGTATGGCGGGCCGGAGGGCGGGGAGCTGTTTTTT
CASSLYGGPEGGELFF
>TRBD2|TRBV6-6|TRBJ2-5|NA
TGTGCCAGCAGTGCGACTAGCGGGGGCTTGGAGACCCAGTACTTC
CASSATSGGLETQYF
>NA|TRBV19|TRBJ2-2|few
TGTGCCAGTAGTATAGGGGCTCACACCGGGGAGCTGTTTTTT
CASSIGAHTGELFF
>NA|TRBV2|TRBJ2-7|NA
TGTGCCAGCAGTGAATGGGCGACCGGGCTGCGTAAGGAGCAGTACTTC
CASSEWATGLRKEQYF
>TRBD1|TRBV10-3|TRBJ2-7|few
TGTGCCATCAGTGAAATCCCCGGGACAGGAGAGCAGTACTTC
CAISEIPGTGEQYF
>NA|TRBV5-6|TRBJ2-2|NA
TGTGCCAGCAGCCCCGCGGAGCTTCTTAACACCGGGGAGCTGTTTTTT
CASSPAELLNTGELFF
>NA|TRBV7-2|TRBJ1-5|few
TGTGCCAGCAGCTTTTCTAATGATCAGCCCCAGCATTTT
CASSFSNDQPQHF
>TRBD1|TRBV10-3|TRBJ2-6|NA
TGTGCCATCAGTGAACGTGGACAGGGAATCTCTGGGGCCAACGTCCTGACTTTC
CAISERGQGISGANVLTF
>NA|TRBV28|TRBJ1-1|few
TGTGCCAACACTGAAGCTTTCTTT
CANTEAFF
>TRBD2|TRBV7-2|TRBJ2-5|many
TGTGCCAGCAGCACGGGACTAGCGGGGGGTCCGTACCAAGAGACCCAGTACTTC
CASSTGLAGGPYQETQYF
>NA|TRBV29-1|TRBJ1-4|NA
TGCAGCGTCGCGGGGACGGATACAACTAATGAAAAACTGTTTTTT
CSVAGTDTTNEKLFF
>NA|TRBV19|TRBJ1-1|NA
TGTGCCAGTAGTATAGATGAAAGTACAGGGTTGGCTTTCTTT
CASSIDESTGLAFF
>TRBD1|TRBV19|TRBJ1-1|few
TGTGCCGTTATAGGACAGGTGAACACTGAAGCTTTCTTT
CAVIGQVNTEAFF
>TRBD1|TRBV10-3|TRBJ2-1|many
TGTGCCATCAGTGACCGGGACAGGGTCATCAATGAGCAGTTCTTC
CAISDRDRVINEQFF
>TRBD1|TRBV5-6|TRBJ1-2|NA
TGTGCCAGCAGCTTGTGGTCATTGGGTGTACAGGGGACGGACTACACCTTC
CASSLWSLGVQGTDYTF
>TRBD2|TRBV30|TRBJ2-3|few
TGTGCCTGGAGTGGAGGACACAAGGGAGGGGATACGCAGTATTTT
CAWSGGHKGGDTQYF
>TRBD2|TRBV9|TRBJ2-1|NA
TGTGCCAGCAGCGAGGGACTAGCGGGCTACAATGAGCAGTTCTTC
CASSEGLAGYNEQFF
>NA|TRBV14|TRBJ2-3|few
TGTGCCAGCAGCCAAGATTTGCCCCCGGGTACGCAGTATTTT
CASSQDLPPGTQYF
>NA|TRBV5-6|TRBJ1-1|few
TGTGCCAGCATGATACAGGGTGGCGCTGAAGCTTTCTTT
CASMIQGGAEAFF
>TRBD2|TRBV30|TRBJ2-1|NA
TGTGCCTGGAGTGTGGGACTAGCGGGGGGATGGAATGAGCAGTTCTTC
CAWSVGLAGGWNEQFF
>TRBD1|TRBV7-6|TRBJ2-2|NA
TGTGCCAGCAGCCCCCGCAGGGGGAGCACCGGGGAGCTGTTTTTT
CASSPRRGSTGELFF
>NA|TRBV4-3|TRBJ1-2|few
TGCGCCAGCAGCCAAGACCCCCAAGGGAACTATGGCTACACCTTC
CASSQDPQGNYGYTF
>NA|TRBV18|TRBJ1-5|few
TGTGCCAGCTCCCTGGGGTTAGAGGGGCAGCCCCAGCATTTT
CASSLGLEGQPQHF
>NA|TRBV7-2|TRBJ2-5|few
TGTGCCAGCAGCCCCAGCTTACTATCCCAAGAGACCCAGTACTTC
CASSPSLLSQETQYF
>TRBD1|TRBV2|TRBJ2-1|many
TGTGCCAGCAGTGGAGACAGGGTGGGGAATGAGCAGTTCTTC
CASSGDRVGNEQFF